This T cell receptor beta chain was observed in a study of cytomegalovirus exposure and HLA in healthy donors. At the level of the study: From HLA-typed donors, an early data release held about 85 million unique TCRs. Broader study findings: Cytomegalovirus-associated TCR beta chains were listed, numbering some 150.

Germline V gene data show CDR1 as SGHNT and CDR2 as YYREEE (reference sequence). Trimming took 4 bases from V and 6 from J; bases not matched to a gene: 7. There are 14 residues in the CDR3. There are a few counts of this clone. The antigen is not known. The PCR had 60 Vbeta and 13 Jbeta primers. Sequencing used immunoSEQ multiplex PCR; TCRdb keeps in-frame clones, though not all of them. Of over 70,000 clones in the sample, 65% were seen once. The chain recombines TRBV5-4 with TRBJ1-5, with TRBD1 matching 7 bases. The specimen was PBMCs. The clonotype originates from a woman aged 45-65 years in good health and CMV-seropositive. This CDR3 reads CASSVQGRSQPQHF. Here the CDR3 DNA reads TGTGCCAGCAGCGTACAGGGGCGCAGTCAGCCCCAGCATTTT.